Shown below are 23 T cell receptor beta chains from a single sample sequenced in a study of shared T cell receptors in the human thymus. Using immunoSEQ multiplex PCR, the repertoire was profiled, and TCRdb retains in-frame clones only, with some absent. There are about 610,000 clones in the sample; around nine tenths occur only once, and approximately 0.011% lies in the top ten. These data were also filed under a second study, of human thymus T cells.

The sequencing sample was made of thymocytes. These receptor sequences come from a boy younger than two with a congenital heart defect.

The J gene is TRBJ1-1, the V gene TRBV7-2; tentative D call: TRBD1 (5 bases). V was trimmed by 4 bases and J by 1 base, leaving 7 bases between them. The CDR3 covers 13 residues. The V gene's germline CDR1 is SGHTA and CDR2 FQGNSA. Here the CDR3 reads CASSWGGNTEAFF. The DNA of the CDR3 is TGTGCCAGCAGCTGGGGGGGGAACACTGAAGCTTTCTTT. Full variable domain (outside the CDR3, taken from reference TRBV7-2 and TRBJ1-1): GAGVSQSPSNKVTEKGKDVELRCDPISGHTALYWYRQSLGQGLEFLIYFQGNSAPDKSGLPSDRFSAERTGGSVSTLTIQRTQQEDSAVYLCASSWGGNTEAFFGQGTRLTVV.

This clone was seen a single time. The chain's CDR3 is CASSQAPLGPYNEQFF. The CDR3 DNA reads TGTGCCAGCAGCCAAGCCCCACTAGGACCGTACAATGAGCAGTTCTTC. The chain employs TRBV14 and TRBJ2-1, with TRBD2 as a possible D gene (5 bases). V was trimmed by 1 base and J by 4 bases, leaving 14 bases between them. The germline CDR1 and CDR2 sequences are SGHDN and FVKESK. This CDR3 comprises 16 residues.

The V call is TRBV28, the J call TRBJ2-4; D gene unclear. V was cut by 7 bases and J by 1 base, with 26 bases left in between. CDR1 and CDR2 (germline): MDHEN, SYDVKM. CDR3 length: 19 amino acids. CDR3 sequence: CASTDSGLGCQRAKNIQYF. DNA of the CDR3: TGTGCCAGCACCGACTCTGGCTTGGGTTGTCAGAGGGCCAAAAACATTCAGTACTTC.

The chain employs TRBV7-8 and TRBJ1-1; 8 bases match TRBD1. The CDR3 has 14 residues. Germline lookup yields CDR1 SGHVS and CDR2 FQNEAQ. The V gene end was trimmed by 7 bases and the J gene end by 1 base; junction bases not matched to a gene: 5. The CDR3 loop is CASTRGQGNTEAFF. In DNA, the CDR3 is TGTGCCAGCACCCGAGGACAGGGGAACACTGAAGCTTTCTTT.

V gene TRBV4-2 combines with J gene TRBJ2-5, with D unresolved. The length of the CDR3 is 14 residues. Deletions cut 3 bases from V and 7 bases from J, with 15 bases between. Germline V gives CDR1 LGHNA, CDR2 YNFKEQ. CDR3 nucleotide sequence: TGTGCCAGCAGCCATATAGACTGGCCACGGACCCAGTACTTC. Translating it yields CASSHIDWPRTQYF.

CDR3 sequence (DNA): TGTGCCAGCAGCAAAACAACTAGCGGGAAGCGGGGCGAGCAGTACTTC. This encodes CASSKTTSGKRGEQYF. The chain couples TRBV21-1 to TRBJ2-7; no DNA check was done on the table's D call, TRBD2. TRBV21-1 corresponds to a pseudogene. The CDR3 totals 16 residues.

This clone appeared a few times. The chain links TRBV11-2 to TRBJ2-5, with 7 bases lining up with TRBD2. The CDR3 spans 16 residues. J gave up 3 bases and V 5 bases, and 12 bases lay outside the gene matches. Germline V gives CDR1 SGHAT, CDR2 FQNNGV. In nucleotides, the CDR3 is TGTGCCAGCAGCGGCGGGGGAGCGGGAAGCAAAGAGACCCAGTACTTC. Translated: CASSGGGAGSKETQYF. The variable domain in full, with the rest retrieved from reference TRBV11-2 and TRBJ2-5, is EAGVAQSPRYKIIEKRQSVAFWCNPISGHATLYWYQQILGQGPKLLIQFQNNGVVDDSQLPKDRFSAERLKGVDSTLKIQPAKLEDSAVYLCASSGGGAGSKETQYFGPGTRLLVL.

This clone has more than one count but fewer than ten. CDR3 sequence (DNA): TGTGCCAGCAGCCTACTTTGGACTAGCGGTAGCTACGAGCAGTACTTC. It codes for CASSLLWTSGSYEQYF. The rearrangement links TRBV4-2 to TRBJ2-7, with TRBD2 matching over 10 bases. The CDR3 contains 16 residues. The trim removed 4 bases at V and 3 bases at J, leaving 9 bases unmatched. Germline CDR1 LGHNA, CDR2 YNFKEQ.

The rearrangement links TRBV4-1 to TRBJ1-4; 11 bases are shared with TRBD1. Germline V gene lookup returns CDR1 MGHRA and CDR2 YSYEKL. This CDR3 contains 17 residues. V gave up 0 bases and J gave up 8 bases; unmatched junction bases: 8. CDR3 in amino acids: CASSQDLEGQGVEKLFF. CDR3 sequence (DNA): TGCGCCAGCAGCCAAGATTTGGAGGGACAGGGGGTCGAAAAACTGTTTTTT.

The V gene is TRBV27, the J gene TRBJ2-7; tentatively, D is TRBD2 (5 bases). This CDR3 is 13 amino acids long. Germline lookup yields CDR1 MNHEY and CDR2 SMNVEV (reference sequence). The ends were cut back, 4 bases at V and 3 bases at J, with 10 bases in the middle. CDR3 residues: CASSYQRNYEQYF. The CDR3 DNA reads as TGTGCCAGCAGTTATCAGCGGAACTACGAGCAGTACTTC.

This rearrangement joins TRBV4-3 to TRBJ2-7, with 8 bases aligning to TRBD1. CDR3 size: 14 residues. Germline V CDR1 and CDR2: LGHNA, YSLEER. Germline trimming cut 4 bases from V and 6 bases from J; bases unmatched to any gene: 8. The CDR3 bases are TGCGCCAGCAGCCCAGGACAGGGTGCGGGCGAGCAGTACTTC. Translated: CASSPGQGAGEQYF.

The chain joins TRBV9 to TRBJ1-2; 7 positions match TRBD1. CDR3 length: 15 residues. Germline CDR1 reads SGDLS; CDR2 reads YYNGEE. V lost 3 bases to trimming and J lost 8 bases; unmatched junction nucleotides: 13. The chain's CDR3 is CASSDELGQGGGYTF. CDR3 bases: TGTGCCAGCAGCGACGAGTTAGGCCAGGGGGGAGGCTACACCTTC.

This clone appeared a few times. J is TRBJ1-3 and V is TRBV21-1; TRBD1, the table's D call, lacks a check against the DNA. TRBV21-1 is annotated as a pseudogene. The CDR3 runs to 16 residues. Here the CDR3 reads CASSQSSQGRGNTIYF. In DNA, the CDR3 is TGTGCCAGCAGCCAAAGTTCACAGGGTCGCGGAAACACCATATATTTT.

The chain carries TRBV6-4 and TRBJ2-1; TRBD2 matches 7 bases. Germline CDR1 MRHNA, CDR2 SNTAGT. The CDR3 loop spans 15 amino acids. V dropped 3 bases and J dropped 8; count of bases not matched to a gene: 10. The CDR3, as DNA: TGTGCCAGCAGTGAGTGGGGTAGCGGGTCTGATGAGCAGTTCTTC. It translates to CASSEWGSGSDEQFF.

This chain joins TRBV27 and TRBJ1-2; TRBD1 is a possible D gene (5 bases). CDR3 length equals 13 residues. V was pared by 4 bases and J by 6 bases, with 12 bases between. Germline V gene lookup returns CDR1 MNHEY and CDR2 SMNVEV (reference sequence). The CDR3 DNA reads TGTGCCAGCAGTTCCAGGGAATGCGATGGCTACACCTTC. Translated: CASSSRECDGYTF.

V gene TRBV4-3 combines with J gene TRBJ2-1, with 10 nucleotides matching TRBD2. Germline assignment: CDR1 LGHNA and CDR2 YSLEER. This CDR3 comprises 18 residues. With 2 bases clipped from V and 4 bases from J, the junction kept 11 bases outside the gene matches. Here the CDR3 DNA reads TGCGCCAGCAGCCAACCAAGACACGGACTAGCGGCGTACAATGAGCAGTTCTTC. This encodes CASSQPRHGLAAYNEQFF.

V and J are TRBV30 and TRBJ2-1; TRBD2 is a possible D gene (5 bases). Germline loops: CDR1 GTSNPN, CDR2 SVGIG (reference sequence). CDR3 length equals 16 residues. Deletions cut 1 base from V and 0 bases from J, with 13 bases between. CDR3 in amino acids: CAWSAVPRDSYNEQFF. As DNA, the CDR3 is TGTGCCTGGAGTGCGGTGCCCCGGGACTCCTACAATGAGCAGTTCTTC.

The chain recombines TRBV5-5 with TRBJ2-7; the D gene is possibly TRBD1 (7 bases). Trimming took off 3 bases at V and 6 bases at J, with 31 bases between the two ends. The germline V gene encodes CDR1 SGHKS and CDR2 YYEKEE (reference sequence). The CDR3 totals 19 residues. CDR3 residues: CASSSYPPRIRQGGTEQYF. In DNA form, the CDR3 reads TGTGCCAGCAGCTCATACCCCCCACGGATTAGACAGGGAGGTACCGAGCAGTACTTC.

The chain has TRBV19 and TRBJ2-5; 8 bases fit TRBD1. J lost 1 base, V lost 1 base, and 20 bases had no gene match. CDR1 and CDR2 (germline): LNHDA, SQIVND (reference sequence). The CDR3 extends over 21 amino acids. The CDR3 DNA follows: TGTGCCAGTAGTATAGGGAGTGGACAGGGCATTCGCACAAGGGCCCAAGAGACCCAGTACTTC. Its translation is CASSIGSGQGIRTRAQETQYF.

This chain connects TRBV27 to TRBJ2-1; TRBD2 agrees at 10 bases. CDR1 MNHEY and CDR2 SMNVEV come from the germline V gene (reference sequence). J was trimmed by 0 bases and V by 7 bases; bases with no gene match: 6. CDR3 size: 16 residues. This chain's CDR3 is CASTHKREGSYNEQFF. The CDR3 coding sequence is TGTGCCAGCACCCATAAGCGGGAGGGCTCCTACAATGAGCAGTTCTTC.

This chain connects TRBV6-4 to TRBJ1-5; D perhaps matches TRBD1 (5 bases). Germline CDR1 is MRHNA and CDR2 is SNTAGT. V was cut by 6 bases and J by 5 bases, with 11 bases left in between. CDR3 size: 13 residues. The CDR3 DNA is TGTGCCAGCAGCCCGGGACTCCATCAGCCCCAGCATTTT. Amino acids: CASSPGLHQPQHF.

This chain joins TRBV6-1 and TRBJ2-5, with 12 bases that match TRBD2. Germline loops: CDR1 MNHNS, CDR2 SASEGT. V lost 4 bases to trimming and J lost 5 bases; unmatched junction nucleotides: 8. The CDR3 loop spans 16 amino acids. The CDR3 spells CASSGELAGGRETQYF. As DNA, the CDR3 is TGTGCCAGCAGTGGCGAACTAGCGGGAGGCCGGGAGACCCAGTACTTC.

This chain connects TRBV6-6 to TRBJ1-1; no clear D gene. CDR3 length: 13 residues. Germline V gene lookup returns CDR1 MNHNY and CDR2 SVGAGI (reference sequence). V was pared by 4 bases and J by 0 bases, with 6 bases between. This chain's CDR3 is CASSLQLNTEAFF. CDR3 bases: TGTGCCAGCAGTTTACAACTGAACACTGAAGCTTTCTTT.